This TCR beta chain was identified in a study of post-analysis software for immune sequencing data. Overall study: Disease trajectories encompassed relapsing-remitting, secondary progressive and progressive-relapsing multiple sclerosis. Study-wide results and limits: Controls showed lower frequencies than patients for four to six TRBV segments, and TRBV5-6, TRBV5-1 and TRBV20-1 were among these.

The CDR3 covers 14 residues. The V and J ends lost 3 bases and 7 bases respectively, with 10 bases between them. The TCR beta cDNA libraries carried unique molecular identifiers. TCRdb redid the calling of the PCR reads with MiXCR, one entry per CDR3 protein. The sample includes hundreds of thousands of distinct CDR3 sequences, around 64% seen only once; the top ten take 10% to 12%. This clonotype showed up just a few times. Its antigen is as yet unknown. This chain uses TRBV12-3 or TRBV12-4 with TRBJ1-6; D not certain. This clonotype was obtained from a girl aged 2 to 9 with multiple sclerosis. What was sequenced was blood. CDR3 DNA: TGTGCCAGCAGTTTCCCGGGGAGGAATTCACCCCTCCACTTT. Its translation is CASSFPGRNSPLHF.